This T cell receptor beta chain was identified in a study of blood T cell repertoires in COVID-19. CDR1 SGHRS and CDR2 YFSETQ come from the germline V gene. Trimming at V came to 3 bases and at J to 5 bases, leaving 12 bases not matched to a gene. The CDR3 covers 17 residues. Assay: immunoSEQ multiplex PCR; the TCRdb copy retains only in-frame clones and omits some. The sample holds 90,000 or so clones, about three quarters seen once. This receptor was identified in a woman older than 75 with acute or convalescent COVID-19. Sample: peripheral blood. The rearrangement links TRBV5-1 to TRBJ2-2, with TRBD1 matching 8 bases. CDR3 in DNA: TGCGCCAGCAGCTCTGGACCAGGGGGCTCTCTGACCGGGGAGCTGTTTTTT. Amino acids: CASSSGPGGSLTGELFF.